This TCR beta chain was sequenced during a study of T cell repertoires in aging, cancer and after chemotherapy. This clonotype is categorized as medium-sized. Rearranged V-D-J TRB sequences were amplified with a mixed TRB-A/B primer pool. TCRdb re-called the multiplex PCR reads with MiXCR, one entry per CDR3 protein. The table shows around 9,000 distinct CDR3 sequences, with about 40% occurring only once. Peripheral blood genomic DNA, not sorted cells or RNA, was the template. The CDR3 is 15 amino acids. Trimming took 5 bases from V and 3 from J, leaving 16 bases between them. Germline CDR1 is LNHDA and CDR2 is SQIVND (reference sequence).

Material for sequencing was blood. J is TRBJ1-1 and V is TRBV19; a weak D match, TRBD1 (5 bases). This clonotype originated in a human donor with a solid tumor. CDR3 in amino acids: CASSPWDYPDTEAFF. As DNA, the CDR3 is TGTGCCAGTAGTCCCTGGGACTATCCGGACACTGAAGCTTTCTTT.